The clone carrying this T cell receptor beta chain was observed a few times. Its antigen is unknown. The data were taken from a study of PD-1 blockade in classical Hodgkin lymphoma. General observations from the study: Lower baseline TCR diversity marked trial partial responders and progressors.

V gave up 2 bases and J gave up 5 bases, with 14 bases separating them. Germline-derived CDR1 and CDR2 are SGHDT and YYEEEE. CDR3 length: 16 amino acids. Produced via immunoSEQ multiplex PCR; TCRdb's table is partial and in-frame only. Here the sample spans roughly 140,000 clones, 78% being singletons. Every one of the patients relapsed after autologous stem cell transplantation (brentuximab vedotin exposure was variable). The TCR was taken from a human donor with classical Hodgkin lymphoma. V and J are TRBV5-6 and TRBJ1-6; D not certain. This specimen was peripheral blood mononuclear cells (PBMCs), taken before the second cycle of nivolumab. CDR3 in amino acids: CASSFWVSRNNSPLHF. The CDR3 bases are TGTGCCAGCAGCTTCTGGGTTTCGAGAAATAATTCACCCCTCCACTTT.